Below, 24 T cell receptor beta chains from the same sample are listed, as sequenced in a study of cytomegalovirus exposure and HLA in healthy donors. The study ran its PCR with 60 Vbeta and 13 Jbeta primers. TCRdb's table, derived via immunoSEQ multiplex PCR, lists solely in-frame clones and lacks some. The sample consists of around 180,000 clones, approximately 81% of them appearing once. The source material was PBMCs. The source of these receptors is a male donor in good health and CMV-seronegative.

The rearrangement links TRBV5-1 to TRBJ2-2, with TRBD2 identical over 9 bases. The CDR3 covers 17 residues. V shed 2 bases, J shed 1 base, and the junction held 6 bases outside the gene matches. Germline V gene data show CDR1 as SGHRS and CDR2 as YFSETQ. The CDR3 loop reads CASSFRGSGGNTGELFF. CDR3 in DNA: TGCGCCAGCAGCTTCCGTGGTAGCGGGGGGAACACCGGGGAGCTGTTTTTT.

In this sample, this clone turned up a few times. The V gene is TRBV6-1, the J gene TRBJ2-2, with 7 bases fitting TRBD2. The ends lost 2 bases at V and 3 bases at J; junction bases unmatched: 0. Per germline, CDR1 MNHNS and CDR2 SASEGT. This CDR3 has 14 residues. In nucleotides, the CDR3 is TGTGCCAGCAGTGAACTAGCGGACACCGGGGAGCTGTTTTTT. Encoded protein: CASSELADTGELFF.

The CDR3 reads CSEFPGLVSYNEQFF. The CDR3, as DNA: TGCAGCGAATTCCCGGGACTGGTCTCCTACAATGAGCAGTTCTTC. This chain uses TRBV29-1 with TRBJ2-1; D is possibly TRBD2 (6 bases). V was trimmed by 7 bases and J by 0 bases, leaving 16 bases between them. The CDR3 totals 15 residues. Germline V CDR1 and CDR2: SQVTM, ANQGSEA.

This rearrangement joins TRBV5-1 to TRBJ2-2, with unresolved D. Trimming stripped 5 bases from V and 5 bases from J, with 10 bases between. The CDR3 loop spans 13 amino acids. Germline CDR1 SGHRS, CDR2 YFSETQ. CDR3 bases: TGCGCCAGCAGAACCACTCAAACCGGGGAGCTGTTTTTT. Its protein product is CASRTTQTGELFF.

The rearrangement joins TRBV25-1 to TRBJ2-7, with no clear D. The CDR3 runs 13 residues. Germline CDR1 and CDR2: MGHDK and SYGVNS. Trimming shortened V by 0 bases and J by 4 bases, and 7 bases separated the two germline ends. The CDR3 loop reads CASSEYAQYEQYF. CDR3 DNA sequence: TGTGCCAGCAGTGAATATGCACAGTACGAGCAGTACTTC.

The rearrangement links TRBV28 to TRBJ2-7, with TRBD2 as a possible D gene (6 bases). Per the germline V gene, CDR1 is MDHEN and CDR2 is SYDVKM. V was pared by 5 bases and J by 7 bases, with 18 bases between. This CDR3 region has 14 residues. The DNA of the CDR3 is TGTGCCAGCAGTGCGCCCCGGGACTCGACGGAGCAGTACTTC. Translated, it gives CASSAPRDSTEQYF. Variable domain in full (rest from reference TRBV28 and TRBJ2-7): DVKVTQSSRYLVKRTGEKVFLECVQDMDHENMFWYRQDPGLGLRLIYFSYDVKMKEKGDIPEGYSVSREKKERFSLILESASTNQTSMYLCASSAPRDSTEQYFGPGTRLTVT.

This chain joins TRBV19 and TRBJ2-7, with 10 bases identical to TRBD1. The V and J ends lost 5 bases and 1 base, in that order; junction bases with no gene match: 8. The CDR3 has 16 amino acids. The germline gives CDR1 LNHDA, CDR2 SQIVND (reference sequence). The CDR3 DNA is TGTGCCAGTAGTTTCGCCTGGGACAGGGGATCCTACGAGCAGTACTTC. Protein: CASSFAWDRGSYEQYF. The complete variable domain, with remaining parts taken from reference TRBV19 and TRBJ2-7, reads DGGITQSPKYLFRKEGQNVTLSCEQNLNHDAMYWYRQDPGQGLRLIYYSQIVNDFQKGDIAEGYSVSREKKESFPLTVTSAQKNPTAFYLCASSFAWDRGSYEQYFGPGTRLTVT.

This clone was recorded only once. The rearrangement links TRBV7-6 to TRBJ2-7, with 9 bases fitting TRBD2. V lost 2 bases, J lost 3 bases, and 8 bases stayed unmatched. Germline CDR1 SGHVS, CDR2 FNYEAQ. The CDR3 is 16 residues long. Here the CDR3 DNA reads TGTGCCAGCAGCTTAAACGGGTCAGCGGGGGGCTACGAGCAGTACTTC. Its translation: CASSLNGSAGGYEQYF.

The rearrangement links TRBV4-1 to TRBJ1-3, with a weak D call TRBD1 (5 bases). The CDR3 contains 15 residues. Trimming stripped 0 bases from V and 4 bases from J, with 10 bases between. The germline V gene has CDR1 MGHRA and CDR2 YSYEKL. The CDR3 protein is CASSQDRAPGNTIYF. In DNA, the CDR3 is TGCGCCAGCAGCCAAGACAGGGCACCGGGAAACACCATATATTTT.

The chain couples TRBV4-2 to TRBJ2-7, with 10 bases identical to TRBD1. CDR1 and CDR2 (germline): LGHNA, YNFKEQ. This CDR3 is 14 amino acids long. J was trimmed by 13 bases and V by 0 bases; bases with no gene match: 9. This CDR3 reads CASSQDTRDRGIYF. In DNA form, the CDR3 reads TGTGCCAGCAGCCAAGATACCCGGGACAGGGGAATTTACTTC.

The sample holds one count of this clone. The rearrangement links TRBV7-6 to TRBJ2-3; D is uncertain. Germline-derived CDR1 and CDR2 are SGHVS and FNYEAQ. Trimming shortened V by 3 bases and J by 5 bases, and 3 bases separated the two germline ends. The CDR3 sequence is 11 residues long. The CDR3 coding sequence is TGTGCCAGCAGCTTCGGAGATACGCAGTATTTT. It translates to CASSFGDTQYF.

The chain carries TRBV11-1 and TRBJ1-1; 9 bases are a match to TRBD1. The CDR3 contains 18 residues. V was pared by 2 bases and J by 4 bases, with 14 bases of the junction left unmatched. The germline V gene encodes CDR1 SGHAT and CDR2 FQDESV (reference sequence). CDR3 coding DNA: TGTGCCAGCAGCTTATCGGGGAGGGGGACAGGGAGGAGCACTGAAGCTTTCTTT. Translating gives CASSLSGRGTGRSTEAFF. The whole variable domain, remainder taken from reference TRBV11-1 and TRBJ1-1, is EAEVAQSPRYKITEKSQAVAFWCDPISGHATLYWYRQILGQGPELLVQFQDESVVDDSQLPKDRFSAERLKGVDSTLKIQPAELGDSAMYLCASSLSGRGTGRSTEAFFGQGTRLTVV.

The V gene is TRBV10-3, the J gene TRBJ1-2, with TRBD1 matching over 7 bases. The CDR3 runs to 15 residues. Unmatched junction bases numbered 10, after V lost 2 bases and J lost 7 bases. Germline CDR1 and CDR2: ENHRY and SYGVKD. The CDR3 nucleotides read TGTGCCATCAGTGAGGAGAACAGGGGATTTGGTGGCTACACCTTC. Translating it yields CAISEENRGFGGYTF.

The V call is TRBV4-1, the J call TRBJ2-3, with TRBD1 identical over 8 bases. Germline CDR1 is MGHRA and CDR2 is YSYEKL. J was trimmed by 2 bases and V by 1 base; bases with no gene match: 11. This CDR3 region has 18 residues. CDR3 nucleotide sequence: TGCGCCAGCAGCCAAGCGACCCCCGGGACAGGTTCCACAGATACGCAGTATTTT. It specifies CASSQATPGTGSTDTQYF.

In DNA, the CDR3 is TGCGCCAGCAGTCGGGACAGGGAACACGAGCAGTACTTC. This codes for CASSRDREHEQYF. The chain combines TRBV5-1 with TRBJ2-7; 9 positions match TRBD1. Germline trimming cut 5 bases from V and 5 bases from J; bases unmatched to any gene: 5. The length of the CDR3 is 13 residues. CDR1 is SGHRS, CDR2 YFSETQ, per germline.

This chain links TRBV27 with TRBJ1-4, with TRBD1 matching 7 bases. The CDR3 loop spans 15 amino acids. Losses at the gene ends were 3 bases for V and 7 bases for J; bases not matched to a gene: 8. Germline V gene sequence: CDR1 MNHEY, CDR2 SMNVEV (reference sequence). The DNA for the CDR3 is TGTGCCAGCAGTTTGCGAGACAGGGTGGGTGAAAAACTGTTTTTT. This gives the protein CASSLRDRVGEKLFF. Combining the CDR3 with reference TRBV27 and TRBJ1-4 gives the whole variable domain EAQVTQNPRYLITVTGKKLTVTCSQNMNHEYMSWYRQDPGLGLRQIYYSMNVEVTDKGDVPEGYKVSRKEKRNFPLILESPSPNQTSLYFCASSLRDRVGEKLFFGSGTQLSVL.

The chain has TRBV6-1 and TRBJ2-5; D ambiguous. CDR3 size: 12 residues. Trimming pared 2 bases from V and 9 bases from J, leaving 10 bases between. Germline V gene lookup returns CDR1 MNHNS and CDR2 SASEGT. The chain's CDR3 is CASSENSVAQYF. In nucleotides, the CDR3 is TGTGCCAGCAGTGAAAACTCGGTGGCCCAGTACTTC.

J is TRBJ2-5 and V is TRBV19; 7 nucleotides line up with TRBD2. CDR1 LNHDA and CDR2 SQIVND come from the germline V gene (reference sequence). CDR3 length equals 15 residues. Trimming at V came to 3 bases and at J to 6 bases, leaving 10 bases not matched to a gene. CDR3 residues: CASSIRGEEGKTQYF. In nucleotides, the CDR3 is TGTGCCAGTAGTATCCGGGGGGAGGAGGGCAAGACCCAGTACTTC.

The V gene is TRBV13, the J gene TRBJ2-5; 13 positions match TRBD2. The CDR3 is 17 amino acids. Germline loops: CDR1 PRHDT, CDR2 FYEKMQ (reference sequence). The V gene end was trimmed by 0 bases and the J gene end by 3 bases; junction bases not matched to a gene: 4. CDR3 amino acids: CASSLGAGLAGEETQYF. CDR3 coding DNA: TGTGCCAGCAGCTTAGGCGCCGGACTAGCGGGAGAAGAGACCCAGTACTTC.

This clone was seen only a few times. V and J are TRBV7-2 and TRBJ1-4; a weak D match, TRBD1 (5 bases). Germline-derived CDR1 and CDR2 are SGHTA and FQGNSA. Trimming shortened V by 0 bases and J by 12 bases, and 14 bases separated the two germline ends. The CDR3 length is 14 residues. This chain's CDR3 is CASSLALEGGELFF. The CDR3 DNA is TGTGCCAGCAGCTTAGCGCTCGAGGGAGGGGAACTGTTTTTT.

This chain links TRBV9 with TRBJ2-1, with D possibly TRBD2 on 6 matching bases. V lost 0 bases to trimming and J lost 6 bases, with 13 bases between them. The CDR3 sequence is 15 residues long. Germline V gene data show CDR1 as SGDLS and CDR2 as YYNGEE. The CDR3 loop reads CASSVAGLTPNEQFF. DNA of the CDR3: TGTGCCAGCAGCGTAGCGGGACTCACGCCCAATGAGCAGTTCTTC.

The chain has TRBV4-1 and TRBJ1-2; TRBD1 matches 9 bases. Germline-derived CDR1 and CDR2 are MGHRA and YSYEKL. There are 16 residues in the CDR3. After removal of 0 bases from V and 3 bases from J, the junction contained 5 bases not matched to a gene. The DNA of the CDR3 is TGCGCCAGCAGCCAAGAGCCGGGACAGGGATACTATGGCTACACCTTC. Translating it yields CASSQEPGQGYYGYTF.

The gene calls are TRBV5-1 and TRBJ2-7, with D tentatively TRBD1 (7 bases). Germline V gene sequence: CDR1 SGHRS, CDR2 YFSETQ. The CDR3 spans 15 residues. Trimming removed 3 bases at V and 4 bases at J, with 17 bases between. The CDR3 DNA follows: TGCGCCAGCAGCTGGGAGGCAGGGGGAGGATACGAGCAGTACTTC. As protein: CASSWEAGGGYEQYF.

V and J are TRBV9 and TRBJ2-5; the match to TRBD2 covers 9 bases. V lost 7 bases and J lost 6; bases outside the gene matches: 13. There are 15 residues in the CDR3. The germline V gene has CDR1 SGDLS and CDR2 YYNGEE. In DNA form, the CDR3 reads TGTGCCAGCGACCCTAGCGGGGTCCGGGGGCAGACCCAGTACTTC. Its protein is CASDPSGVRGQTQYF.